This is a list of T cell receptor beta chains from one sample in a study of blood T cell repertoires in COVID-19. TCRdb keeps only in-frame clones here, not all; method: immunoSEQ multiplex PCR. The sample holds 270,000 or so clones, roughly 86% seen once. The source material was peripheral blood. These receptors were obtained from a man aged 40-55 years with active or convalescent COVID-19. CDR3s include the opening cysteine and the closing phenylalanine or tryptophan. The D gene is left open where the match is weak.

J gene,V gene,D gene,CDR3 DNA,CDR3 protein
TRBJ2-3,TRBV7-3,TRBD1,TGTGCCAGCAGCCCCTACCGGACAGGGGACAGAGATACGCAGTATTTT,CASSPYRTGDRDTQYF
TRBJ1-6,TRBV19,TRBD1,TGTGCCAGTAGTGGGGGGACAGGGGCTACCCCTAGCCTCCACTTT,CASSGGTGATPSLHF
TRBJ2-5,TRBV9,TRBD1,TGTGCCAGCAGCCCTACGACAGGGCCCCTACAAGAGACCCAGTACTTC,CASSPTTGPLQETQYF
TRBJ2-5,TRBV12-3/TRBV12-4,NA,TGTGCCAGCAGCCAGGGAGGTGGGGAGACCCAGTACTTC,CASSQGGGETQYF
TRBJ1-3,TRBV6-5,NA,TGTGCCAGCAGTTACGCGGGGAGCTCTGGAAACACCATATATTTT,CASSYAGSSGNTIYF
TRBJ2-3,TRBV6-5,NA,TGTGCCAGCAGCCGGAGCACAGATACGCAGTATTTT,CASSRSTDTQYF
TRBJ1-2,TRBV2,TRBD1,TGTGCCAGCAAGGGACAGTCGAACTACACCTTC,CASKGQSNYTF
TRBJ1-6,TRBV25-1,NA,TGTGCCAGCAGTGGTTGGAGCAGGGATCGCTCACCCCTCCACTTT,CASSGWSRDRSPLHF
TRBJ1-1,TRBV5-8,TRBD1,TGTGCCAGCAATCAACAGGGGGCGAGGAACACTGAAGCTTTCTTT,CASNQQGARNTEAFF
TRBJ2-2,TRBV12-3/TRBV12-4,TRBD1,TGTGCCAGCAGTTTCGACAGGGGTGAGCTGTTTTTT,CASSFDRGELFF